One sample yielded the 12 T cell receptor beta chains listed below, sequenced in a study of T cells expressing NK-cell markers. One entry per CDR3 protein, without DNA, is what TCRdb gives after re-calling the 5' RACE reads. This listing includes roughly 450,000 distinct CDR3 sequences. The sequenced material came from blood T cells: a sorted CD56 or NKG2C T cell subset, CD4+ or CD8+ T cells, or bulk PBMC T cells (not recorded which). The receptors were gathered from a woman in her forties or fifties in good health.

The rearrangement uses TRBV9 and TRBJ2-6; TCRdb designates TRBD2, a call that cannot be tested without DNA. CDR1 and CDR2 from the germline V gene are SGDLS and YYNGEE. The length of the CDR3 is 15 residues. CDR3 residues: CASSESPAGANVLTF.

The CDR3 loop is CASSPGWGGSEKLFF. The chain has TRBV11-3 and TRBJ1-4. Germline V CDR1 and CDR2: SGHNT, YENEEA. The CDR3 has 15 residues.

This chain connects TRBV12-3 or TRBV12-4 to TRBJ2-5; lacking DNA, the TRBD1 call made by TCRdb goes unchecked. The length of the CDR3 is 12 residues. The CDR3 is CASSPVLETQYF.

The chain employs TRBV12-3 or TRBV12-4 and TRBJ2-3; TCRdb indicates TRBD2, and absent DNA this call remains unverified. CDR3 length: 15 residues. The CDR3: CASSLLVSPTDTQYF.

The CDR3 sequence is CASSPGQGRGTQYF. The chain uses TRBV5-5 and TRBJ2-5; TCRdb returns TRBD1, unconfirmable since there is no DNA. CDR3 length equals 14 residues. Germline CDR1 is SGHKS and CDR2 is YYEKEE (reference sequence).

The V call is TRBV13, the J call TRBJ2-1. The germline CDR1 and CDR2 sequences are PRHDT and FYEKMQ (reference sequence). This CDR3 contains 15 residues. CDR3 region: CASSTSGRAYNEQFF.

V and J are TRBV9 and TRBJ2-3; as DNA is missing, the TRBD2 call by TCRdb cannot be tested. This CDR3 is built from 17 residues. CDR1 is SGDLS and CDR2 is YYNGEE in the germline V gene. This chain's CDR3 is CASSSGTSGRSTDTQYF.

The chain combines TRBV18 with TRBJ2-5. Germline V gives CDR1 KGHSH, CDR2 LQKENI. The CDR3 has 12 amino acids. CDR3 residues: CASSGRQETQYF.

This chain joins TRBV7-6 and TRBJ1-2. From germline, CDR1 is SGHVS and CDR2 FNYEAQ. The CDR3 is 14 residues long. This CDR3 reads CASSRIVGVYGYTF.

This chain uses TRBV20-1 with TRBJ1-1; TCRdb calls TRBD1, which cannot be checked without DNA. Germline CDR1 and CDR2: DFQATT and SNEGSKA (reference sequence). CDR3 size: 13 residues. The CDR3 sequence: CSARGQGATEAFF.

The chain is built from TRBV29-1 and TRBJ2-1; TCRdb gives TRBD2 as the D gene, but with no DNA this cannot be confirmed. Germline values: CDR1 SQVTM, CDR2 ANQGSEA. The CDR3 sequence is 15 residues long. CDR3 protein: CSVGGLAGLGNEQFF.

The chain employs TRBV6-2 or TRBV6-3 and TRBJ2-2; TCRdb proposes TRBD2, but this gene call is untestable without DNA. Germline lookup yields CDR1 MNHEY and CDR2 SVGEGT. The CDR3 consists of 16 residues. CDR3 loop: CASSYSRAENTGELFF.